Listed below are T cell receptor beta chains from one sample, sequenced in a study of radiotherapy plus CTLA-4 blockade in lung cancer. TCRdb keeps only in-frame clones here, not all; method: immunoSEQ multiplex PCR. The sample carries tens of thousands of clones, about 85% recorded once. The input for sequencing was peripheral blood, taken from a patient treated with radiotherapy plus ipilimumab. These receptors were obtained from a human donor with non-small cell lung cancer whose response to radiotherapy plus ipilimumab could not be evaluated. The CDR3 runs from the conserved cysteine through the conserved F or W. The D gene is left open where the match is weak. Size is omitted from some rows. Given values are once, few, many or a class for expanded clones.

v_call	d_call	j_call	clone_size	cdr3_aa	cdr3_nt
TRBV5-5	.	TRBJ2-7	.	CASSLSYQTYEQYF	TGTGCCAGCAGCTTGTCCTACCAAACCTACGAGCAGTACTTC
TRBV5-1	.	TRBJ1-1	.	CASSLSGGGSEAFF	TGCGCCAGCAGCTTGTCCGGGGGGGGATCTGAAGCTTTCTTT
TRBV28	TRBD2	TRBJ2-7	.	CASRGSGLGLSGEQYF	TGTGCCAGCAGGGGTAGCGGGCTTGGGCTATCCGGCGAGCAGTACTTC
TRBV5-1	.	TRBJ2-1	.	CASSENTGAYNEQFF	TGCGCCAGCAGCGAAAATACGGGGGCCTACAATGAGCAGTTCTTC
TRBV20-1	.	TRBJ2-1	.	CSARDGEQFF	TGCAGTGCTAGAGACGGTGAGCAGTTCTTC
TRBV5-1	.	TRBJ1-2	.	CASSLVNPSRLEHYGYTF	TGCGCCAGCAGCTTGGTTAATCCATCAAGGTTGGAGCACTATGGCTACACCTTC
TRBV5-1	.	TRBJ1-1	.	CASSQTGNTEAFF	TGCGCCAGCAGCCAGACAGGAAACACTGAAGCTTTCTTT
TRBV7-2	TRBD2	TRBJ2-2	.	CASSLRRSGSFPGELFF	TGTGCCAGCAGCTTAAGACGAAGCGGGAGCTTCCCCGGGGAGCTGTTTTTT
TRBV10-3	TRBD1	TRBJ2-7	.	CAISGGQGYEQYF	TGTGCCATCAGTGGGGGACAGGGCTACGAGCAGTACTTC
TRBV9	.	TRBJ2-7	once	CASSVDPWGPYEQYF	TGTGCCAGCAGCGTAGACCCATGGGGCCCCTACGAGCAGTACTTC
TRBV9	TRBD1	TRBJ2-3	.	CASSVGQGSSTDTQYF	TGTGCCAGCAGCGTAGGACAGGGGTCTAGCACAGATACGCAGTATTTT
TRBV27	TRBD2	TRBJ2-5	.	CASSPRGSGTQETQYF	TGTGCCAGCAGTCCTCGGGGTAGCGGGACCCAAGAGACCCAGTACTTC
TRBV5-4	TRBD2	TRBJ2-5	.	CASSFPPGLAETKETQYF	TGTGCCAGCAGCTTCCCCCCGGGACTAGCGGAAACGAAGGAGACCCAGTACTTC
TRBV6-1	TRBD1	TRBJ2-3	.	CATHRGRTYDTQYF	TGTGCCACCCACAGGGGGCGAACTTATGATACGCAGTATTTT
TRBV19	.	TRBJ2-2	few	CASSPGYTGELFF	TGTGCCAGTAGCCCAGGGTACACCGGGGAGCTGTTTTTT
TRBV29-1	TRBD1	TRBJ2-3	.	CSVGNTDRTNF	TGCAGCGTTGGGAATACGGACAGGACGAATTTT
TRBV7-2	.	TRBJ1-3	.	CASSLAAGGGNTIYF	TGTGCCAGCAGCTTAGCGGCAGGTGGTGGAAACACCATATATTTT
TRBV28	.	TRBJ1-5	.	CASSLRAGHQPQHF	TGTGCCAGCAGTTTACGGGCAGGGCATCAGCCCCAGCATTTT
TRBV7-2	TRBD2	TRBJ2-1	few	CASSLAPTSGNNEQFF	TGTGCCAGCAGCTTAGCCCCGACTAGCGGGAACAATGAGCAGTTCTTC
TRBV11-3	TRBD1	TRBJ2-7	.	CASSYSGTESDEQYF	TGTGCCAGCAGCTACTCCGGGACAGAAAGCGACGAGCAGTACTTC
TRBV28	.	TRBJ1-2	.	CASTLQAGARGYTF	TGTGCCAGCACTCTCCAAGCGGGGGCGCGGGGCTACACCTTC
TRBV4-3	.	TRBJ1-1	.	CASSHIVLQGNTEAFF	TGCGCCAGCAGCCACATAGTACTACAGGGGAACACTGAAGCTTTCTTT
TRBV2	.	TRBJ2-7	.	CASSEARGRIEQYF	TGTGCCAGCAGTGAAGCGCGGGGAAGAATCGAGCAGTACTTC
TRBV28	TRBD1	TRBJ2-5	once	CASSPSDRGRETQYF	TGTGCCAGCAGTCCCTCGGACAGGGGGCGCGAGACCCAGTACTTC
TRBV28	.	TRBJ2-2	.	CASSPGLHTGELFF	TGTGCCAGCAGCCCCGGACTGCACACCGGGGAGCTGTTTTTT
TRBV28	.	TRBJ1-5	.	CASSQGGSGLSNQPQHF	TGTGCCAGCAGCCAAGGGGGTTCCGGGCTTAGCAATCAGCCCCAGCATTTT
TRBV21-1	.	TRBJ1-1	.	CASTLAGHLENTEAFF	TGTGCCAGCACCTTAGCGGGACACCTCGAGAACACTGAAGCTTTCTTT
TRBV4-3	.	TRBJ1-5	few	CASSQEIQSPLGPQHF	TGCGCCAGCAGCCAAGAGATACAGAGCCCCTTAGGGCCCCAGCATTTT
TRBV7-2	.	TRBJ1-1	.	CASSLGVQLEAFF	TGTGCCAGCAGCTTAGGCGTACAGCTTGAAGCTTTCTTT
TRBV21-1	.	TRBJ2-7	.	CASSTDRIGDYEQYF	TGTGCCAGCAGCACCGACAGGATCGGCGATTACGAGCAGTACTTC
TRBV5-1	TRBD1	TRBJ2-1	.	CASSWAGQGFRDLFF	TGCGCCAGCAGCTGGGCGGGACAGGGTTTTAGGGATTTGTTCTTC
TRBV4-1	.	TRBJ2-7	.	CASSHPLVGSRSYEQYF	TGCGCCAGCAGCCATCCATTAGTGGGCAGTCGATCCTACGAGCAGTACTTC
TRBV7-9	TRBD1	TRBJ1-1	.	CASSPDRAPSEAFF	TGTGCCAGCAGCCCAGACAGGGCACCTTCTGAAGCTTTCTTT
TRBV4-1	TRBD2	TRBJ2-1	.	CASSQDLGTRPNNEQFF	TGCGCCAGCAGCCAAGATTTAGGGACTAGACCCAACAATGAGCAGTTCTTC
TRBV29-1	TRBD1	TRBJ2-3	once	CSVEQPGRGRTDTQYF	TGCAGCGTTGAACAGCCCGGCAGGGGGCGAACAGATACGCAGTATTTT
TRBV5-1	TRBD1	TRBJ2-1	.	CASSFSGTGIYNEQFF	TGCGCCAGCAGCTTTAGTGGGACAGGGATCTACAATGAGCAGTTCTTC
TRBV4-1	.	TRBJ2-1	.	CASSQDFASLWNEQFF	TGCGCCAGCAGCCAAGATTTCGCGTCTTTGTGGAATGAGCAGTTCTTC
TRBV10-3	TRBD1	TRBJ1-1	.	CAIRDRGLGEAFF	TGTGCCATCAGGGACAGGGGGCTGGGTGAAGCTTTCTTT
TRBV11-1	TRBD1	TRBJ2-2	.	CASSFMTGGNTGELFF	TGTGCCAGCAGCTTTATGACAGGGGGAAACACCGGGGAGCTGTTTTTT
TRBV25-1	.	TRBJ2-7	once	CATQTEPYEQYF	TGTGCCACCCAGACGGAGCCCTACGAGCAGTACTTC
TRBV11-2	.	TRBJ1-4	.	CASSRGMTENEKLFF	TGTGCCAGCAGCCGGGGGATGACCGAGAATGAAAAACTGTTTTTT
TRBV15	TRBD2	TRBJ2-1	.	CATSRTLSGSRDEQFF	TGTGCCACCAGCAGGACCCTTAGCGGGAGTAGGGATGAGCAGTTCTTC
TRBV6-6	.	TRBJ1-2	.	CASSFTETGYTF	TGTGCCAGCAGTTTCACAGAAACTGGCTACACCTTC
TRBV6-1	.	TRBJ1-1	.	CASSSGMLAFF	TGTGCCAGCAGTTCAGGGATGTTGGCTTTCTTT
TRBV28	.	TRBJ1-4	.	CASSMIGGAEDEKLFF	TGTGCCAGCAGTATGATAGGGGGGGCCGAGGATGAAAAACTGTTTTTT
TRBV28	.	TRBJ1-5	.	CASSLFQDPQPQHF	TGTGCCAGCAGTTTATTTCAGGATCCTCAACCCCAGCATTTT